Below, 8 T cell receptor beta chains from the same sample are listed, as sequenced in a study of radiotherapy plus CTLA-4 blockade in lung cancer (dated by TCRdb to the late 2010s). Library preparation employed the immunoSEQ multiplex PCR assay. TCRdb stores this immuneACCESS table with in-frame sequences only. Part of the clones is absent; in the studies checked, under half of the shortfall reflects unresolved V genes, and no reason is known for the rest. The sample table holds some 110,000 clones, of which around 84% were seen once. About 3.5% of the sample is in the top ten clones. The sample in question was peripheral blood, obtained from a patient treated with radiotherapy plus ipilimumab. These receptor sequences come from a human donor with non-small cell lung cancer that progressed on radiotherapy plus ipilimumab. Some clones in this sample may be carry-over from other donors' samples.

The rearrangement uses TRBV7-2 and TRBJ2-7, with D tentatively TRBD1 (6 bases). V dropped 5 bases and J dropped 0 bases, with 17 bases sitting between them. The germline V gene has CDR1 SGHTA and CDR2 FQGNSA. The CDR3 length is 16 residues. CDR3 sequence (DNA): TGTGCCAGCAGCCCCCGAAGGACAGCTAGCTCCTACGAGCAGTACTTC. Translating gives CASSPRRTASSYEQYF.

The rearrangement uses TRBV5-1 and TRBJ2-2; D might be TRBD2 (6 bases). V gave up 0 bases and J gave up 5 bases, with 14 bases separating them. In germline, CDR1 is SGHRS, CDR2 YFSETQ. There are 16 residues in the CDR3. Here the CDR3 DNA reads TGCGCCAGCAGCTTGGAGGAGGGGCTGAGGACCGGGGAGCTGTTTTTT. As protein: CASSLEEGLRTGELFF.

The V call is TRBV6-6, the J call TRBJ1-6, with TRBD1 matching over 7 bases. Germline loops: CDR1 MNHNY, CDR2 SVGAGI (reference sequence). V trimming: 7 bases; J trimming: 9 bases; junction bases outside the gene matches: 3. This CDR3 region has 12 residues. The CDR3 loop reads CASTGTASPLHF. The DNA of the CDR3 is TGTGCCAGCACCGGGACAGCTTCACCCCTCCACTTT.

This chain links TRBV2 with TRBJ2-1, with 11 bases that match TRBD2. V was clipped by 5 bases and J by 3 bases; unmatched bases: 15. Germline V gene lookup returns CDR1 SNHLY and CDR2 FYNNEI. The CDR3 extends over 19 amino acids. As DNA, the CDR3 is TGTGCCAGCAGTCGAAGTCTAGCGGGGGGCCGAATTAACTACAATGAGCAGTTCTTC. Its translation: CASSRSLAGGRINYNEQFF.

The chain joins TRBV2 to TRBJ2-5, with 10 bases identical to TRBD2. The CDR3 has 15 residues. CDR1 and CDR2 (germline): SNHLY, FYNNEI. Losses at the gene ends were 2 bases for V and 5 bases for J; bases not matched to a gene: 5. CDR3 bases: TGTGCCAGCAGTGAACCAGCGGGGGGGCGGGAGACCCAGTACTTC. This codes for CASSEPAGGRETQYF.

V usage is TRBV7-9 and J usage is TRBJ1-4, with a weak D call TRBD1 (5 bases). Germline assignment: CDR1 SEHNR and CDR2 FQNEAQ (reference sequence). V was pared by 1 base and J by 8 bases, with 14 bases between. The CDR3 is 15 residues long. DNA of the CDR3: TGTGCCAGCAGCTTAGAAGCAGGGAGGGGCGAAAAACTGTTTTTT. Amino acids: CASSLEAGRGEKLFF. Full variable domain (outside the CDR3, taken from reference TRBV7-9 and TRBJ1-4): DTGVSQNPRHKITKRGQNVTFRCDPISEHNRLYWYRQTLGQGPEFLTYFQNEAQLEKSRLLSDRFSAERPKGSFSTLEIQRTEQGDSAMYLCASSLEAGRGEKLFFGSGTQLSVL.

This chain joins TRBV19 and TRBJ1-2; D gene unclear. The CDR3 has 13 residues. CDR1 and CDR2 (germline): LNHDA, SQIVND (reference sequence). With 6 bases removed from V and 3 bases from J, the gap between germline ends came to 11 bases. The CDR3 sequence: CASRKEEDYGYTF. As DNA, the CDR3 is TGTGCCAGTAGAAAAGAAGAGGACTATGGCTACACCTTC. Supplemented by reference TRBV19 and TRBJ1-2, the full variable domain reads DGGITQSPKYLFRKEGQNVTLSCEQNLNHDAMYWYRQDPGQGLRLIYYSQIVNDFQKGDIAEGYSVSREKKESFPLTVTSAQKNPTAFYLCASRKEEDYGYTFGSGTRLTVV.

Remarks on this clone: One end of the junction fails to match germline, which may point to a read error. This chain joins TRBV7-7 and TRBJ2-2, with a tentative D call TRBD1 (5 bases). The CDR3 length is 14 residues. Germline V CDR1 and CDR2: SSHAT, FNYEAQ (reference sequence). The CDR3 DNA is TGTGCTAGCAGCACTGGACAGAACACCGGGGAGCTGTTTTTT. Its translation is CASSTGQNTGELFF.